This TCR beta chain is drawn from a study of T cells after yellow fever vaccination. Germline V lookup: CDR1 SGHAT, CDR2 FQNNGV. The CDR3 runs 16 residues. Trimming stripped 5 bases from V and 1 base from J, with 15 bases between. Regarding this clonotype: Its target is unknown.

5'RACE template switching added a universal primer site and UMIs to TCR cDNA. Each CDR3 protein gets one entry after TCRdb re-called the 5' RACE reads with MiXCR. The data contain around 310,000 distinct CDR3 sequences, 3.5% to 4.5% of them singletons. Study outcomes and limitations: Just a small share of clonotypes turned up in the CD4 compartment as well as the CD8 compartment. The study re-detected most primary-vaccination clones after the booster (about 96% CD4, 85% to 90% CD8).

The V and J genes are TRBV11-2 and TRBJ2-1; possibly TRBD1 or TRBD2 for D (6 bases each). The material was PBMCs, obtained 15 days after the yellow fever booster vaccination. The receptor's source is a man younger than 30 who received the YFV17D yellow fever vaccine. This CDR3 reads CASSHRGGLSYNEQFF. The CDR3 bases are TGTGCCAGCAGCCATAGAGGGGGGCTGTCCTACAATGAGCAGTTCTTC.